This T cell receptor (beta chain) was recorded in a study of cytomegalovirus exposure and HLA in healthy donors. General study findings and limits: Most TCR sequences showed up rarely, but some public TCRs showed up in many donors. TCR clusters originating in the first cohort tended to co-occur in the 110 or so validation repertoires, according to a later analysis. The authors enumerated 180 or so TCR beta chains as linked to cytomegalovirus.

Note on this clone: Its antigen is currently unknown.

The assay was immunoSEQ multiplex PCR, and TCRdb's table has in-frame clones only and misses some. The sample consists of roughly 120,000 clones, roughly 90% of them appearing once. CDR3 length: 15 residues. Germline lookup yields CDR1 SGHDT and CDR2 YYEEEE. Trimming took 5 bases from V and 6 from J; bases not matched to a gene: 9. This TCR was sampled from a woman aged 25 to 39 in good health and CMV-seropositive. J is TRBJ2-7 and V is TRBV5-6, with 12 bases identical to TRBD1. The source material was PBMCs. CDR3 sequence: CASSYRDRGLSEQYF. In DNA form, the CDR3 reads TGTGCCAGCAGTTACCGGGACAGGGGGCTGAGCGAGCAGTACTTC. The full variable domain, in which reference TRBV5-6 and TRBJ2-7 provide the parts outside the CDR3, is DAGVTQSPTHLIKTRGQQVTLRCSPKSGHDTVSWYQQALGQGPQFIFQYYEEEERQRGNFPDRFSGHQFPNYSSELNVNALLLGDSALYLCASSYRDRGLSEQYFGPGTRLTVT.